This T cell receptor (beta chain) was identified in a study of vaccination and CD4 T cells after COVID-19. Study details: Six males and four females constituted the convalescent cohort, two of whom were Hispanic.

The CDR3 totals 12 residues. Between the trimmed V and J ends, which lost 7 bases and 2 bases, there was a span of 11 bases. Germline V gene lookup returns CDR1 DFQATT and CDR2 SNEGSKA (reference sequence). The time point: late sampling 161 to 241 days after vaccination in three convalescent patients. Specified treatment: approximately 9-day PBMC culture with coronavirus spike peptide pools or control peptides (ViraFEST assay). Via ViraFEST, peptide pools expanded antigen-specific T cells before TCR sequencing. This clonotype was detected only a few times. The antigen is unknown. Sequenced with the Oncomine TCR Beta short-read assay was DNA taken from cultured CD4+ T cells. Genomic DNA extraction was carried out from cultured CD4+ T cells. A single record per CDR3 protein comes from TCRdb applying MiXCR to the PCR reads. The sample has more than 20,000 distinct CDR3 sequences, about two fifths seen once.

This chain links TRBV20-1 with TRBJ2-5; D is tentatively TRBD1 or TRBD2 (5 bases each). This clonotype originated in a human donor who had recovered from COVID-19. The sequencing here drew on CD4+ T cells from blood, cultured in vitro, taken about 7 months after SARS-CoV-2 vaccination. The CDR3 is CSGGRPQETQYF. The CDR3 bases are TGCAGTGGGGGACGGCCACAAGAGACCCAGTACTTC.